What follows are 7 T cell receptor beta chains derived from one specimen sequenced in a study of T cell responses to AZD1222 COVID-19 vaccine. Assay: immunoSEQ multiplex PCR; the TCRdb copy retains only in-frame clones and omits some. The sample holds 70,000 to 90,000 clones, 86% seen once. Sequencing was performed on peripheral blood, taken on day 0 of AZD1222 vaccination. The source is an adult in good health.

The chain links TRBV5-4 to TRBJ2-7; 9 positions agree with TRBD1. Trimming took 3 bases from V and 4 from J; bases not matched to a gene: 11. CDR1 and CDR2 (germline): SGHNT, YYREEE (reference sequence). The CDR3 consists of 16 residues. In DNA, the CDR3 is TGTGCCAGCAGCTCATCCTCCGGGACAGGGCAATACGAGCAGTACTTC. Its protein product is CASSSSSGTGQYEQYF.

The chain uses TRBV7-8 and TRBJ2-3; perhaps TRBD2 as D (5 bases). There are 15 residues in the CDR3. V was clipped by 5 bases and J by 2 bases, with 14 bases between them. The V gene's germline CDR1 is SGHVS and CDR2 FQNEAQ. The CDR3 DNA sequence: TGTGCCAGCAGCAAACTGGACTCCAACACAGATACGCAGTATTTT. Translating gives CASSKLDSNTDTQYF.

The genes are TRBV5-4 and TRBJ1-4; D not resolved. This CDR3 contains 14 residues. The ends were cut back, 1 base at V and 5 bases at J, with 9 bases in the middle. Germline CDR1 reads SGHNT; CDR2 reads YYREEE (reference sequence). CDR3 loop: CASSLSLMNEKLFF. CDR3 coding DNA: TGTGCCAGCAGCTTGTCACTGATGAATGAAAAACTGTTTTTT.

The rearrangement joins TRBV5-4 to TRBJ1-2; D ambiguous. Germline lookup yields CDR1 SGHNT and CDR2 YYREEE (reference sequence). V was pared by 0 bases and J by 4 bases, with 10 bases between. This CDR3 spans 14 amino acids. The CDR3 nucleotides are TGTGCCAGCAGCTTGGGGGAGTTAGTCTATGGCTACACCTTC. It translates to CASSLGELVYGYTF. The variable domain in full, with the rest retrieved from reference TRBV5-4 and TRBJ1-2, is ETGVTQSPTHLIKTRGQQVTLRCSSQSGHNTVSWYQQALGQGPQFIFQYYREEENGRGNFPPRFSGLQFPNYSSELNVNALELDDSALYLCASSLGELVYGYTFGSGTRLTVV.

In this sample, this clone turned up once. The rearrangement links TRBV15 to TRBJ1-2; no reliable D call. Per the germline V gene, CDR1 is LNHNV and CDR2 is YYDKDF (reference sequence). The CDR3 runs to 12 residues. V was clipped by 0 bases and J by 8 bases, with 7 bases between them. The CDR3 region is CATSRDTPGYTF. The CDR3 DNA follows: TGTGCCACCAGCAGAGACACTCCGGGCTACACCTTC.

The rearrangement joins TRBV12-3 or TRBV12-4 to TRBJ2-1; unclear D gene. This CDR3 is 11 amino acids long. V lost 6 bases, J lost 4 bases, and 4 bases lay in between. CDR3 DNA: TGTGCCAGCAGCCGGTACAATGAGCAGTTCTTC. Its translation: CASSRYNEQFF.

This chain links TRBV6-6 with TRBJ2-5; D is undetermined. V was pared by 4 bases and J by 5 bases, with 8 bases between. Germline values: CDR1 MNHNY, CDR2 SVGAGI (reference sequence). The CDR3 is 12 residues long. The CDR3 loop reads CASSSVPETQYF. CDR3 nucleotides: TGTGCCAGCAGTTCCGTTCCGGAGACCCAGTACTTC.